These T cell receptor beta chains were read from a single sample in a study of CD8+ T cells in alopecia areata. Data came from immunoSEQ multiplex PCR; TCRdb stores just in-frame clones and leaves some out. The data contain 150,000 to 200,000 clones, 60% of them singletons. Sequencing used CD4+ T cells sorted from blood, obtained at week 24, from a patient treated with tofacitinib. These receptor sequences come from a human donor with alopecia areata. Both conserved end residues are part of each CDR3. The D gene is left open where the match is weak. Rows may omit the clone size; those that give it use once, few, many or a size class.

clone size,J gene,D gene,V gene,CDR3 DNA,CDR3 protein
once,TRBJ1-2,NA,TRBV9,TGTGCCAGCAGCGTAGGGGGATCCAGCGATGGCTACACCTTC,CASSVGGSSDGYTF
NA,TRBJ2-4,TRBD2,TRBV18,TGTGCCAGCTCACGGGAGGGGACCAAAAACATTCAGTACTTC,CASSREGTKNIQYF
NA,TRBJ2-4,TRBD1,TRBV6-5,TGTGCCAGCAGCCGCGACAGGGGGGACATTCAGTACTTC,CASSRDRGDIQYF
few,TRBJ1-6,NA,TRBV5-6,TGTGCCAGCAGCTCACCGGACTATGATTCACCCCTCCACTTT,CASSSPDYDSPLHF
NA,TRBJ2-1,NA,TRBV2,TGTGCCAGCAGTGAAGGGGGACGTATACAGTTCTTC,CASSEGGRIQFF
NA,TRBJ1-2,NA,TRBV5-6,TGTGCCAGCACGTACTCCGGGACACCTATCTATGGCTACACCTTC,CASTYSGTPIYGYTF
NA,TRBJ1-6,NA,TRBV25-1,TGTGCCAGCAGTGAATCTGCCGGATCACCCCTCCACTTT,CASSESAGSPLHF
few,TRBJ1-1,NA,TRBV19,TGTGCCAGTAGTATAAGGGGGACTGAAGCTTTCTTT,CASSIRGTEAFF
NA,TRBJ2-2,TRBD1,TRBV19,TGTGCCAGTAGAGATCAGGGGGAGATCAATAGAAACACCGGGGAGCTGTTTTTT,CASRDQGEINRNTGELFF
NA,TRBJ2-3,NA,TRBV19,TGTGCCAGTAGTATGAGAGGGACAGATACGCAGTATTTT,CASSMRGTDTQYF
NA,TRBJ1-4,NA,TRBV29-1,TGCAGCGCTGGACAGTCTAATGAAAAACTGTTTTTT,CSAGQSNEKLFF
NA,TRBJ2-1,TRBD2,TRBV30,TGTGCCTGGAGTGGAGGGAGGACTAGCGGGGGAAGGAGCTCCTACAATGAGCAGTTCTTC,CAWSGGRTSGGRSSYNEQFF
NA,TRBJ2-2,NA,TRBV29-1,TGCAGCGCTGGGGGGTCAAACACCGGGGAGCTGTTTTTT,CSAGGSNTGELFF
NA,TRBJ1-1,TRBD1,TRBV30,TGTGCCTGGACTTTGACAGGGGGCCGGAGAGTCACTGAAGCTTTCTTT,CAWTLTGGRRVTEAFF
few,TRBJ1-4,NA,TRBV29-1,TGCAGCGTAGCAGGGGCCTTAGGCGAAAAACTGTTTTTT,CSVAGALGEKLFF
NA,TRBJ2-1,TRBD2,TRBV2,TGTGCCAGCAGTGTGACTAGCGGGGGGCCCGGTAGGTTCTTC,CASSVTSGGPGRFF
NA,TRBJ1-1,NA,TRBV6-6,TGTGCCAGCAGCGGACACACGAACACTGAAGCTTTCTTT,CASSGHTNTEAFF
few,TRBJ2-7,NA,TRBV4-1,TGCGCCAGCAGCCAAGTCGAGCGGCAATTCCCCTACGAGCAGTACTTC,CASSQVERQFPYEQYF
NA,TRBJ1-6,NA,TRBV27,TGTGCCAGCAGTTCCACAGTAGTGACACCGAATTCACCCCTCCACTTT,CASSSTVVTPNSPLHF
NA,TRBJ1-2,NA,TRBV6-5,TGTGCCAGCAGTTACTTACAGAGCTATGGCTACACCTTC,CASSYLQSYGYTF
NA,TRBJ1-4,NA,TRBV9,TGTGCCAGCAGCGTATCCAGGGCGGGTGAAAAACTGTTTTTT,CASSVSRAGEKLFF
NA,TRBJ2-7,TRBD2,TRBV7-6,TGTGCCAGCAGCTTAGATGCGGGGGGCTACGAGCAGTACTTC,CASSLDAGGYEQYF
NA,TRBJ2-7,TRBD1,TRBV6-5,TGTGCCAGCAGTTGGACAGGGGAGGTCTACGAGCAGTACTTC,CASSWTGEVYEQYF
NA,TRBJ2-3,NA,TRBV29-1,TGCAGCGTTGAAATGCCAGGGATTACAGATACGCAGTATTTT,CSVEMPGITDTQYF
NA,TRBJ1-2,NA,TRBV7-3,TGTGCCAGCAGCCCGGGGGGTCCCGGGGGCTACACCTTC,CASSPGGPGGYTF
NA,TRBJ2-2,NA,TRBV6-1,TGTGCCAGCAGCCCTAAGCTAGGGCCCGGGGAGCTGTTTTTT,CASSPKLGPGELFF
few,TRBJ1-5,NA,TRBV7-2,TGTGCCAGCAGCTTAGGTTCGGCAGGTTCCCAGCCCCAGCATTTT,CASSLGSAGSQPQHF
once,TRBJ2-7,NA,TRBV7-9,TGTGCCAGCAGCTTAGTCGGGCCCTACGAGCAGTACTTC,CASSLVGPYEQYF
few,TRBJ1-1,NA,TRBV28,TGTGCCAGCGAAGAGGGTGCGTTGAACACTGAAGCTTTCTTT,CASEEGALNTEAFF
NA,TRBJ2-3,TRBD2,TRBV2,TGTGCCAGCGGCCAGCGGGGCCCAGCCAGCACAGATACGCAGTATTTT,CASGQRGPASTDTQYF
NA,TRBJ1-1,NA,TRBV5-1,TGCGCCAGCAGCTCCCGGGACACGGTCACTGAAGCTTTCTTT,CASSSRDTVTEAFF
NA,TRBJ2-5,TRBD1,TRBV7-6,TGTGCCAGCAGCCCATCACAGGGGGTGGGACAAGAGACCCAGTACTTC,CASSPSQGVGQETQYF
NA,TRBJ2-1,NA,TRBV30,TGTGCCTGGAGTAGGGGGGGCTCAGTCCCTGCGCAGTTCTTC,CAWSRGGSVPAQFF
NA,TRBJ1-5,NA,TRBV25-1,TGTGCCAGCAGTGAAATGGGAGGGAGCAATCAGCCCCAGCATTTT,CASSEMGGSNQPQHF
NA,TRBJ2-3,TRBD1,TRBV4-3,TGCGCCAGCAGCCAAGACAGGGGGCTGAATACGCAGTATTTT,CASSQDRGLNTQYF
NA,TRBJ2-5,NA,TRBV29-1,TGCAGCGTTGAAGATCCACAGGCAGAGACCCAGTACTTC,CSVEDPQAETQYF
NA,TRBJ2-6,TRBD2,TRBV4-3,TGCGCCAGCAGCCATTGGGGGGGCTCTGGGGCCAACGTCCTGACTTTC,CASSHWGGSGANVLTF
NA,TRBJ1-1,NA,TRBV4-2,TGTGCCAGCAGCTCGACGGCTCTGGGCACTGAAGCTTTCTTT,CASSSTALGTEAFF
NA,TRBJ2-7,NA,TRBV2,TGTGCCAGCCGATGGGATAACAACGAGCAGTACTTC,CASRWDNNEQYF
NA,TRBJ2-7,TRBD1,TRBV28,TGTGCCAGCACCCCGGGACAGGGTACCTACGAGCAGTACTTC,CASTPGQGTYEQYF
NA,TRBJ2-7,NA,TRBV29-1,TGCAGCGTCAAAGGGTTGGGGGATCGCGAGCAGTACTTC,CSVKGLGDREQYF
NA,TRBJ2-7,NA,TRBV29-1,TGCAGCGCCAAGTTAAGCGGGTACTCCTACGAGCAGTACTTC,CSAKLSGYSYEQYF
NA,TRBJ2-1,NA,TRBV5-1,TGCGCCAGCAGCTTGGGAGGGCTCAATGAGCAGTTCTTC,CASSLGGLNEQFF
NA,TRBJ2-3,NA,TRBV30,TGTGCCTGGAGTGGGGTATTTAGCACAGATACGCAGTATTTT,CAWSGVFSTDTQYF
NA,TRBJ2-1,NA,TRBV14,TGTGCCAGCAGCCAAGTGGATGAGCAGTTCTTC,CASSQVDEQFF
NA,TRBJ1-2,NA,TRBV30,TGTGCCTGGAGTGGGACAGCTAACTATGGCTACACCTTC,CAWSGTANYGYTF
NA,TRBJ1-1,NA,TRBV29-1,TGCAGCGTTGAGGCTACAGGGTTGGGGGAAGCTTTCTTT,CSVEATGLGEAFF
NA,TRBJ2-3,NA,TRBV5-1,TGCGCCAGCAGCATGTCAAGTTACACAGATACGCAGTATTTT,CASSMSSYTDTQYF
NA,TRBJ1-6,TRBD1,TRBV5-6,TGTGCCAGCAGCCCCGGGACAGAAGTTTCACCCCTCCACTTT,CASSPGTEVSPLHF
NA,TRBJ1-1,NA,TRBV29-1,TGCAGCGTTGGCAGGAAAAACACTGAAGCTTTCTTT,CSVGRKNTEAFF
NA,TRBJ1-2,NA,TRBV11-3,TGTGCCAGCAGCTCCCGGGGATCGGAAGGCTACACCTTC,CASSSRGSEGYTF
NA,TRBJ2-7,NA,TRBV20-1,TGCAGTGCTAGAGATTCGGGCGAGCAGTACTTC,CSARDSGEQYF
once,TRBJ2-2,NA,TRBV4-3,TGCGCCAGCAGCCTTGTCGGAGTCTTAAACACCGGGGAGCTGTTTTTT,CASSLVGVLNTGELFF
few,TRBJ2-2,NA,TRBV29-1,TGCAGCGTTGATCAGAGGGCCGGGGAGCTGTTTTTT,CSVDQRAGELFF
NA,TRBJ2-7,NA,TRBV7-2,TGTGCCAGCAGCCGCGGACAGAGCTCCTACGAGCAGTACTTC,CASSRGQSSYEQYF
once,TRBJ1-1,NA,TRBV29-1,TGCAGCGTTGCCGGCAGAATGAACACTGAAGCTTTCTTT,CSVAGRMNTEAFF
NA,TRBJ1-1,NA,TRBV10-3,TGTGCCATCAATGGGGAAGTGAACACTGAAGCTTTCTTT,CAINGEVNTEAFF
few,TRBJ2-2,TRBD1,TRBV5-1,TGCGCCAGCAGCGTCCGGGACAGGGGGTCCGGGGAGCTGTTTTTT,CASSVRDRGSGELFF
NA,TRBJ2-1,NA,TRBV5-6,TGTGCCAGCAGCTTGTCCGATGAGCAGTTCTTC,CASSLSDEQFF